Below, one TCR beta chain is given with its context. The antigen remains undetermined. The PCR used 60 Vbeta and 13 Jbeta primers. The table came from immunoSEQ multiplex PCR; TCRdb's copy has only in-frame clones and leaves some out. The table includes about 140,000 clones, approximately 80% detected once. The source of the sample is a study of cytomegalovirus exposure and HLA in healthy donors. Study outcomes and limitations: Rarity marked most TCR sequences, yet some public TCRs occurred in many donors.

While unrecorded immune exposures were likely, the donors were nominally healthy when sampled. Germline values: CDR1 SGHRS, CDR2 YFSETQ. After removal of 1 base from V and 5 bases from J, the junction contained 4 bases not matched to a gene. This CDR3 region has 14 residues. The material sequenced was PBMCs. The genes are TRBV5-1 and TRBJ2-3; TRBD2 agrees at 7 bases. The source of this sequence is a man aged 45-65 years in good health and CMV-seronegative. DNA for the CDR3: TGCGCCAGCAGCTTGCGCGGGAGTCAAGATACGCAGTATTTT. The encoded protein is CASSLRGSQDTQYF.